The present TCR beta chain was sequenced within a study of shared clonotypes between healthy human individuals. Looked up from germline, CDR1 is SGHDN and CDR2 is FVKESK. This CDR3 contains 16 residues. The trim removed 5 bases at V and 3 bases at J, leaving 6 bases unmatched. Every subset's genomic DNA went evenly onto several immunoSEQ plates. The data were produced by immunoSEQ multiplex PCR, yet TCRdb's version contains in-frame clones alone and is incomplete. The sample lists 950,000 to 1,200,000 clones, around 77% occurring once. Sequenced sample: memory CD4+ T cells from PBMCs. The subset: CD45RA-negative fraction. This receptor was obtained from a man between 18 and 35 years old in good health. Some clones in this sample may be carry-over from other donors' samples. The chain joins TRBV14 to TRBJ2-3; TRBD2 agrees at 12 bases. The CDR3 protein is CASSAPLAGGTDTQYF. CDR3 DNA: TGTGCCAGCAGCGCACCCCTAGCGGGAGGGACAGATACGCAGTATTTT.